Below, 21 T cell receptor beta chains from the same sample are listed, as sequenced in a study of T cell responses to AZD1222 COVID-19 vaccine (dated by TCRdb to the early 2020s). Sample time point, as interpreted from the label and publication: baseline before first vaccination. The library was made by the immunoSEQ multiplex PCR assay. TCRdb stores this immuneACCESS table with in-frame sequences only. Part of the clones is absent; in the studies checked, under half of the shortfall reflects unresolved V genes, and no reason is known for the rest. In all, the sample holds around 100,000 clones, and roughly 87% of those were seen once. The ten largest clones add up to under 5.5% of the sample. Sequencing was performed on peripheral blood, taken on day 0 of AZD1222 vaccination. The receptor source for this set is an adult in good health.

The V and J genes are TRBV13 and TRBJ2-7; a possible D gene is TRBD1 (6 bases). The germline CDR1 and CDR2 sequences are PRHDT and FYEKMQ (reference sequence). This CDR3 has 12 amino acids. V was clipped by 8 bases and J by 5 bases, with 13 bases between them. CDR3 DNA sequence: TGTGCCAGCGGTACAGGGTTACACGAGCAGTACTTC. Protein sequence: CASGTGLHEQYF.

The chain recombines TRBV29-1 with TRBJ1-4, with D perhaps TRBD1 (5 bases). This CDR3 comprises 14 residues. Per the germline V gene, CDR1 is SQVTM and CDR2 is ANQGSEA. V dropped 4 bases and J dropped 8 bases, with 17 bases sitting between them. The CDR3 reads CSVGHTGLREKLFF. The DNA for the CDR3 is TGCAGCGTTGGCCATACAGGATTGAGAGAAAAACTGTTTTTT.

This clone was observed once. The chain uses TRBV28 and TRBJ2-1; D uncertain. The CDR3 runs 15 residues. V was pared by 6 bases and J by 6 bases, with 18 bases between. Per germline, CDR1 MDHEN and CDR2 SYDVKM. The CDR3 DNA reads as TGTGCCAGCAGACCCGACGGCGCCGAGACCAATGAGCAGTTCTTC. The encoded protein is CASRPDGAETNEQFF.

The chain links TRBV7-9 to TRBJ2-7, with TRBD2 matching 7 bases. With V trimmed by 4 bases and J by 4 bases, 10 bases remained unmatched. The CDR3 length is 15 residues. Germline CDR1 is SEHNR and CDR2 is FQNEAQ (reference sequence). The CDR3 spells CASSSGRVASYEQYF. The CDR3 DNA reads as TGTGCCAGCAGCTCAGGGAGGGTAGCGTCGTACGAGCAGTACTTC. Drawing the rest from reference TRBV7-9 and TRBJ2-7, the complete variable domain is DTGVSQNPRHKITKRGQNVTFRCDPISEHNRLYWYRQTLGQGPEFLTYFQNEAQLEKSRLLSDRFSAERPKGSFSTLEIQRTEQGDSAMYLCASSSGRVASYEQYFGPGTRLTVT.

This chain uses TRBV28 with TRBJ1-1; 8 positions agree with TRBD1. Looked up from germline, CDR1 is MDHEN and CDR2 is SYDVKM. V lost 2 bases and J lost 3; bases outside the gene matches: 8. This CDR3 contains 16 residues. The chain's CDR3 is CASSLTHRGIYTEAFF. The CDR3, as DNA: TGTGCCAGCAGTTTAACCCACAGGGGGATATACACTGAAGCTTTCTTT.

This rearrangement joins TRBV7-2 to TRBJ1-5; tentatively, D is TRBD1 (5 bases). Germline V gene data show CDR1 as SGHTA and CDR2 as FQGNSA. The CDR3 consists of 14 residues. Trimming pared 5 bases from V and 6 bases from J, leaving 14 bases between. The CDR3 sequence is CASSPVGGPQPQHF. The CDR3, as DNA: TGTGCCAGCAGCCCAGTGGGGGGACCTCAGCCCCAGCATTTT.

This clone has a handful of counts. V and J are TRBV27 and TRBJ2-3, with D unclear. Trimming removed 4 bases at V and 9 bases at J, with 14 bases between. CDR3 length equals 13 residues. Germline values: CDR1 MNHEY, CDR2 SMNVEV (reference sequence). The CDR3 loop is CASSSGRLGTQYF. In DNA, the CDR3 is TGTGCCAGCAGTTCCGGTCGGCTAGGAACGCAGTATTTT.

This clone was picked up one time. DNA of the CDR3: TGTGCCAGCAGCCCAGGACTAAATTCACCCCTCCACTTT. Translation gives CASSPGLNSPLHF. The rearrangement joins TRBV4-2 to TRBJ1-6; no firm D call. The CDR3 is made up of 13 amino acids. V lost 4 bases and J 7 bases, leaving 8 bases between the germline ends. Germline V gives CDR1 LGHNA, CDR2 YNFKEQ.

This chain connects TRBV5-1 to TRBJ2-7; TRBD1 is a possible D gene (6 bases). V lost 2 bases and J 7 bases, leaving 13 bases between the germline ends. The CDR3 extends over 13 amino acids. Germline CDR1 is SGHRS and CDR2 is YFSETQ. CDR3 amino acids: CASSFTGYGEQYF. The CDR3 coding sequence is TGCGCCAGCAGCTTTACAGGGTATGGAGAGCAGTACTTC.

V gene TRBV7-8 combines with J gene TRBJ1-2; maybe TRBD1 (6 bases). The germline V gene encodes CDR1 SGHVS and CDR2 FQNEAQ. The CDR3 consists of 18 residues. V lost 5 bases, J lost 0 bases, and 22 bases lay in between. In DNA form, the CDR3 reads TGTGCCAGCAGCCCCCGCCCGGACAGTTCGATTTCTAACTATGGCTACACCTTC. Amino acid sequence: CASSPRPDSSISNYGYTF.

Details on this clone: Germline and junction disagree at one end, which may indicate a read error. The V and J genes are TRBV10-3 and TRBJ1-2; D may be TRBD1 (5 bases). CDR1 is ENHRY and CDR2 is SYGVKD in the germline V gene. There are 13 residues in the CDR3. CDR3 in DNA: TGTGCCATCAGTGCCCTAACGGGGCAGAGATCAGCCTTC. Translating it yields CAISALTGQRSAF.

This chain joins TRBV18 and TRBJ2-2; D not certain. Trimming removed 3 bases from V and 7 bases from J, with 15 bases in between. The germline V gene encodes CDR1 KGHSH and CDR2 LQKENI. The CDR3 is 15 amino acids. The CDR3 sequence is CASSPTPPSFGELFF. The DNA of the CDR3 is TGTGCCAGCTCACCGACCCCACCATCGTTCGGGGAGCTGTTTTTT.

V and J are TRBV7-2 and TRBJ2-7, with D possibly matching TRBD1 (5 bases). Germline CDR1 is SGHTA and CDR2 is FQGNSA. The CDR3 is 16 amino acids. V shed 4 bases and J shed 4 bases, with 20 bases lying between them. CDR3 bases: TGTGCCAGCAGCTCTCAGGGCCTGGCCAAGATTTACGAGCAGTACTTC. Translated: CASSSQGLAKIYEQYF.

The CDR3 DNA sequence: TGTGCCATGGCTCCGCGCGGGGGTAGTACCGGGGAGCTGTTTTTT. It encodes CAMAPRGGSTGELFF. V usage is TRBV10-3 and J usage is TRBJ2-2, with 7 bases lining up with TRBD2. Germline V lookup: CDR1 ENHRY, CDR2 SYGVKD. This CDR3 is 15 amino acids long. The ends lost 9 bases at V and 5 bases at J; junction bases unmatched: 12.

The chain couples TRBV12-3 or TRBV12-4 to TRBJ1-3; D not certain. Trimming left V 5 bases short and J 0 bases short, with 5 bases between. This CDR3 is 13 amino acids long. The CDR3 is CASSPSSGNTIYF. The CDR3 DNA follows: TGTGCCAGCAGTCCAAGCTCTGGAAACACCATATATTTT.

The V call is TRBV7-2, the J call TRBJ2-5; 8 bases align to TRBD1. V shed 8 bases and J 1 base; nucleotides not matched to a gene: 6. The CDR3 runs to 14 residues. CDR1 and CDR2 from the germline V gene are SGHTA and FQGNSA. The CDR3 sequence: CASQGAGPQETQYF. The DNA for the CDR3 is TGTGCCAGCCAGGGGGCAGGGCCCCAAGAGACCCAGTACTTC.

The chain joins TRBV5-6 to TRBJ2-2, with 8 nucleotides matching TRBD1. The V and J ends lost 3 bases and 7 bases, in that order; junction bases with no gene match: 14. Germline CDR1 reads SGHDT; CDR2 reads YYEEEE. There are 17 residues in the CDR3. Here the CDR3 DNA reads TGTGCCAGCAGCTCCCCTCTTATCGACAGGGGCGGCGGGGAGCTGTTTTTT. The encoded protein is CASSSPLIDRGGGELFF.

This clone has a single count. CDR3: CASSYSRSGAYEQYF. Here the CDR3 DNA reads TGTGCCAGCAGTTACTCGAGGTCAGGGGCCTACGAGCAGTACTTC. The V call is TRBV6-5, the J call TRBJ2-7, with D tentatively TRBD1 (6 bases). CDR3 length: 15 residues. Trimming took off 0 bases at V and 2 bases at J, with 11 bases between the two ends. Germline CDR1 MNHEY, CDR2 SVGAGI.

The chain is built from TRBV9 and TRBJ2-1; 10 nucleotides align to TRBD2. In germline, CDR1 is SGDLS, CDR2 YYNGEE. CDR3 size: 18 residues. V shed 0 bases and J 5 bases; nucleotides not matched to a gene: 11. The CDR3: CASSVASSGGPLDNEQFF. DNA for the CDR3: TGTGCCAGCAGCGTAGCTAGTAGCGGGGGGCCTTTGGACAATGAGCAGTTCTTC.

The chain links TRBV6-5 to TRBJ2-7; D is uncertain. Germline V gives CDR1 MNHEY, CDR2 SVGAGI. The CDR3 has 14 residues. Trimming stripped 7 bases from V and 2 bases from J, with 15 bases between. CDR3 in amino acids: CASTSLGIAYEQYF. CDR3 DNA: TGTGCCAGCACATCCCTTGGGATCGCCTACGAGCAGTACTTC.

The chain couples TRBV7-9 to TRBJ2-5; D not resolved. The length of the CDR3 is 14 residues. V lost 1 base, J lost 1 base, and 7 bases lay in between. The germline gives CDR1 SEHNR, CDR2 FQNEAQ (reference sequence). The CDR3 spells CASSLERFQETQYF. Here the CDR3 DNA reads TGTGCCAGCAGCTTAGAACGGTTCCAAGAGACCCAGTACTTC.